This TCR beta chain was found in a study of T-cell reconstitution after alpha-beta-depleted transplantation in children (dated by TCRdb to about 2016). Broadly, across the study: The study quantitatively tracked T-cell immune reconstitution after TCRalphabeta/CD19-depleted allogeneic hematopoietic cell transplantation in children using TCR repertoire profiling.

About this clonotype itself: Its binding antigen is unknown. Base qualities were left out, and no much larger clone turns up one base away.

The CDR3 starts with the cysteine, ends with the phenylalanine, and has 16 residues. This entry keeps only the CDR3 DNA: 48 bases, framed from base 1. CDR1 and CDR2 were assigned from the germline V gene (reference sequence) as LGHDT and YNNKEL. Germline trimming amounts to 0 bases on V and 7 bases on J, with 5 as the count of junction bases outside the gene matches. Library preparation employed PCR. This sample was sequenced with an Illumina HiSeq 2500. TCR libraries were prepared with molecular barcoding, using unique molecular identifiers to normalize TCRbeta repertoire quantification. Using fastp at Q25 and MiXCR, TCRdb reprocessed the public reads and kept productive beta chains. Under each unique CDR3 protein, matching rows form one entry showing the most common genes and DNA. The sample data list over 550,000 distinct CDR3 sequences, and about 10% of these were observed just once. Less than 4.5% of the sample is held by the ten biggest clonotypes.

The rearrangement combines TRBV3-1 with TRBJ2-1; TRBD1 aligns with 11 central bases. The specimen was PBMCs from the stem cell graft donor, collected from the stem cell graft. The receptor was isolated from a human donor who donated a stem cell graft to a child with acute myeloid leukemia. The nucleotides are TGTGCCAGCAGCCAAGATGCAGGACAGGGGGCAAATGAGCAGTTCTTC. The encoded protein is CASSQDAGQGANEQFF.